This TCR beta chain stems from a study of shared clonotypes between healthy human individuals. TCRdb keeps only in-frame clones here, not all; method: immunoSEQ multiplex PCR. The table lists approximately 940,000 clones, over 75% of them singletons, with 1.5% in the top ten. Regarding the study as a whole: Naive CD4 clonotypes were shared across a handful of donors at approximately 5.3%.

Only a few counts were recorded for this clone. Its antigen is unidentified. CDR3 length: 13 residues. Germline V lookup: CDR1 MNHEY, CDR2 SVGAGI. The V end lost 0 bases, the J end lost 7 bases, and 6 bases lay between the germline ends. This chain joins TRBV6-5 and TRBJ1-4; D call uncertain. The receptor was derived from a young man in good health. Sequenced material: memory CD4+ T cells sorted from blood. Subset here: CD45RA-negative fraction. CDR3 in amino acids: CASSYSYTEKLFF. The CDR3 DNA follows: TGTGCCAGCAGTTACTCATACACTGAAAAACTGTTTTTT.